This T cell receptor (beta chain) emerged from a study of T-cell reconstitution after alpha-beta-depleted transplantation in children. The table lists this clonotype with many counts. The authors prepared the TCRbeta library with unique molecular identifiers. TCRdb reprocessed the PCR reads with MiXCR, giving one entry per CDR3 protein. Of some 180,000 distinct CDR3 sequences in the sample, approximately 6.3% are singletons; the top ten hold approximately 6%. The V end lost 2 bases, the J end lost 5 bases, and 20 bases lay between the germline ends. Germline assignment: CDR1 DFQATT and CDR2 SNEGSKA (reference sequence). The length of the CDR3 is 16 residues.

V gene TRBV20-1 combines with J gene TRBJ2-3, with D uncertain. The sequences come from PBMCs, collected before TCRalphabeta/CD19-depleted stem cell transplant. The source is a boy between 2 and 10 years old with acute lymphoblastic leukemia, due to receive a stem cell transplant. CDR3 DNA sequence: TGCAGTGCTAGACGCTCGCGGCCGGTCGTCCGAGATACGCAGTATTTT. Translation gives CSARRSRPVVRDTQYF.